The clone carrying this TCR beta chain has a handful of counts. What it binds is unknown. V was pared by 5 bases and J by 7 bases, with 14 bases between. Germline V gene lookup returns CDR1 SGHTA and CDR2 FQGTGA. The CDR3 is made up of 13 amino acids. This sample is drawn from a study of T cell repertoires in cytomegalovirus infection. Study-level information: Recently described HLA-C-restricted plus well-studied HLA-B-restricted CMV epitopes were used. Carrying CMV and the relevant HLA type showed in public TCR beta signatures.

TCRdb used MiXCR to reprocess the reads, holding one entry per CDR3 protein. The table includes about 830,000 distinct CDR3 sequences, about 30% detected once. Study observations and caveats: Clonotype analysis showed dominance of the ex vivo response by HLA-C-restricted CMV-specific TCR beta clonotypes.

Material: cultured CD8+ T cells from PBMCs, obtained from culture after CMV antigen stimulation. The clonotype was recovered from a human donor in good health (CMV status not recorded). Some clones in this sample may be carry-over from other donors' samples. This rearrangement joins TRBV7-3 to TRBJ1-2; D gene uncertain. CDR3 sequence reads: CASSTGPFVGYTF. Written as DNA, the CDR3 is TGTGCCAGCAGCACTGGACCGTTTGTTGGCTACACCTTC.